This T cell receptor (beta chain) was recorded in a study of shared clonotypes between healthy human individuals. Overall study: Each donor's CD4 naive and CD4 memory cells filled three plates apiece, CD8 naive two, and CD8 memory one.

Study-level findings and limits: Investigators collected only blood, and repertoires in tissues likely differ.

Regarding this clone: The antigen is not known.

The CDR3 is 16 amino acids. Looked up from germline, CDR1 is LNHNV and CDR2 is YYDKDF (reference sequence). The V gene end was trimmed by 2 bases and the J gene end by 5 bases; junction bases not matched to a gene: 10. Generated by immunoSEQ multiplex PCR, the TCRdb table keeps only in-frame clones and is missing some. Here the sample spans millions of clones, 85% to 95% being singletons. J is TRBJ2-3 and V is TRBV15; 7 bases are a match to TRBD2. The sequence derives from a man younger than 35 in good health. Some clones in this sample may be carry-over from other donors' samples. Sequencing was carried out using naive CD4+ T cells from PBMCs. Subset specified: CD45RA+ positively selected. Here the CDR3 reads CATSRSLTSERDTQYF. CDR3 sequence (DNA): TGTGCCACCAGCAGATCCTTAACTAGCGAGAGAGATACGCAGTATTTT.